One and the same sample provided the 19 T cell receptor beta chains below, sequenced in a study of metastatic and nonmetastatic thyroid tumors. No treatment of any kind had been given to any patient before thyroid surgery. Via MiXCR, TCRdb re-called the PCR reads. The sample includes fewer than 6,500 clones, roughly 32% seen only once; the top ten take around 15%. Material for sequencing was adjacent normal tissue. The receptors shown here come from a female donor with papillary thyroid cancer or a benign thyroid nodule (not recorded which). Some clones in this sample may be carry-over from other donors' samples.

The genes are TRBV18 and TRBJ2-1, with D perhaps matching TRBD1 or TRBD2 (5 bases each). V was shortened by 3 bases and J by 5 bases, with 14 bases between the two germline ends. The CDR3 extends over 15 amino acids. Per the germline V gene, CDR1 is KGHSH and CDR2 is LQKENI. CDR3: CASSPRVARDNEQFF. As DNA, the CDR3 is TGTGCCAGCTCACCCAGGGTAGCGAGGGACAATGAGCAGTTCTTC.

This clone was seen many times. This may arise from a read error, as a much more abundant clone is one base away. The rearrangement joins TRBV6-1 to TRBJ2-7, with 9 bases matching TRBD2. Trimming removed 6 bases from V and 3 bases from J; junction bases left unmatched: 9. The CDR3 sequence is 15 residues long. CDR1 is MNHNS, CDR2 SASEGT, per germline. CDR3 nucleotide sequence: TGTGCCAGCAGAACTGGCGGGGGGGGGAACTACGAGCAGTACTTC. As protein: CASRTGGGGNYEQYF.

The chain joins TRBV12-3 or TRBV12-4 to TRBJ2-5, with 8 bases lining up with TRBD2. The CDR3 consists of 13 residues. Unmatched junction bases numbered 4, after V lost 5 bases and J lost 5 bases. The DNA for the CDR3 is TGTGCCAGCAGTCCACTAGCGGCGGAGACCCAGTACTTC. Translation gives CASSPLAAETQYF.

J is TRBJ1-2 and V is TRBV4-1; D may be TRBD1 (6 bases). Germline-derived CDR1 and CDR2 are MGHRA and YSYEKL. The V and J ends lost 2 bases and 6 bases respectively, with 16 bases between them. There are 15 residues in the CDR3. This chain's CDR3 is CASSQRYQGRDGYTF. CDR3 bases: TGCGCCAGCAGCCAAAGGTATCAGGGGCGGGATGGCTACACCTTC.

This chain connects TRBV2 to TRBJ2-2, with D possibly being TRBD1 or TRBD2 (5 bases each). Trimming stripped 9 bases from V and 1 base from J, with 18 bases between. CDR3 length: 16 amino acids. CDR1 SNHLY and CDR2 FYNNEI come from the germline V gene. Written as DNA, the CDR3 is TGTGCCAGATCTCTCCAAACAGGACTGAACACCGGGGAGCTGTTTTTT. Translating it yields CARSLQTGLNTGELFF.

There are many counts of this clone. The gene calls are TRBV5-6 and TRBJ2-1, with D unresolved. Trimming stripped 0 bases from V and 1 base from J, with 26 bases between. This CDR3 has 21 amino acids. Per the germline V gene, CDR1 is SGHDT and CDR2 is YYEEEE. For the CDR3, the DNA is TGTGCCAGCAGCTTGGAAGATATCTCCGCGGCCCCTGACTTTTCCTACAATGAGCAGTTCTTC. It codes for CASSLEDISAAPDFSYNEQFF.

The chain uses TRBV10-3 and TRBJ2-7, with D uncertain. CDR3 size: 13 residues. Germline loops: CDR1 ENHRY, CDR2 SYGVKD. V lost 2 bases to trimming and J lost 2 bases, with 7 bases between them. The CDR3 here is CAISETETYEQYF. CDR3 DNA: TGTGCCATCAGTGAGACCGAAACCTACGAGCAGTACTTC.

This chain joins TRBV11-1 and TRBJ1-1; TRBD1 matches 8 bases. Germline CDR1 SGHAT, CDR2 FQDESV (reference sequence). This CDR3 has 17 residues. V gave up 1 base and J gave up 1 base; unmatched junction bases: 8. The CDR3 sequence is CASSLDEDGTGNTEAFF. The CDR3 DNA sequence: TGTGCCAGCAGCTTAGATGAAGACGGGACAGGGAACACTGAAGCTTTCTTT.

V gene TRBV2 combines with J gene TRBJ1-2, with D uncertain. Trimming took 2 bases from V and 3 from J, leaving 13 bases between them. The CDR3 has 15 amino acids. Germline V gene data show CDR1 as SNHLY and CDR2 as FYNNEI. The CDR3 region is CASSERQSLDYGYTF. Here the CDR3 DNA reads TGTGCCAGCAGTGAACGCCAGTCACTAGACTATGGCTACACCTTC. Supplemented by reference TRBV2 and TRBJ1-2, the full variable domain reads EPEVTQTPSHQVTQMGQEVILRCVPISNHLYFYWYRQILGQKVEFLVSFYNNEISEKSEIFDDQFSVERPDGSNFTLKIRSTKLEDSAMYFCASSERQSLDYGYTFGSGTRLTVV.

With respect to this clone: A read error may account for a junction end that differs from germline. The gene calls are TRBV6-2 or TRBV6-3 and TRBJ2-1, with 10 bases fitting TRBD1. The germline CDR1 and CDR2 sequences are MNHEY and SVGEGT. This CDR3 region has 19 residues. The CDR3 region has the DNA TGTGCCAGCAGACCCCCCAGGACAGGGGGGCCCTGGTACTACAATGAGAAGTTCTTC. It translates to CASRPPRTGGPWYYNEKFF.

The chain links TRBV20-1 to TRBJ2-1; D remains unclear. Germline CDR1 DFQATT, CDR2 SNEGSKA (reference sequence). This CDR3 has 13 amino acids. Trimming took 3 bases from V and 9 from J, leaving 15 bases between them. The CDR3 protein is CSARVGGVSEQFF. The CDR3 nucleotides are TGCAGTGCTAGGGTCGGTGGGGTAAGTGAGCAGTTCTTC.

V and J are TRBV11-3 and TRBJ2-1, with a weak D call TRBD2 (6 bases). Germline loops: CDR1 SGHNT, CDR2 YENEEA. This CDR3 region has 18 residues. Deletions cut 5 bases from V and 0 bases from J, with 20 bases between. In nucleotides, the CDR3 is TGTGCCAGCAGCCATAAGTGGGGACTGACGAGCTCCTACAATGAGCAGTTCTTC. It is translated as CASSHKWGLTSSYNEQFF.

The V call is TRBV30, the J call TRBJ1-4, with D maybe TRBD1 (5 bases). Trimming took off 0 bases at V and 8 bases at J, with 13 bases between the two ends. This CDR3 comprises 14 residues. From germline, CDR1 is GTSNPN and CDR2 SVGIG (reference sequence). For the CDR3, the DNA is TGTGCCTGGAGTGTACAGAAGGGGAAAGAAAAACTGTTTTTT. Protein: CAWSVQKGKEKLFF.

This clone showed up just a few times. The V gene is TRBV20-1, the J gene TRBJ2-7, with 9 bases fitting TRBD2. V lost 3 bases and J lost 1; bases outside the gene matches: 1. This CDR3 contains 13 residues. Germline CDR1 is DFQATT and CDR2 is SNEGSKA (reference sequence). The CDR3 loop reads CSARGLASYEQYF. DNA for the CDR3: TGCAGTGCTAGGGGACTAGCATCCTACGAGCAGTACTTC.

This chain links TRBV7-6 with TRBJ2-5; D unclear. V shed 5 bases and J shed 1 base, with 14 bases lying between them. The CDR3 length is 15 residues. Germline CDR1 and CDR2: SGHVS and FNYEAQ. The CDR3 reads CASSTYPSSQETQYF. The CDR3 nucleotides are TGTGCCAGCAGCACCTACCCCAGTTCCCAAGAGACCCAGTACTTC.

This clone was picked up a small number of times. V usage is TRBV27 and J usage is TRBJ2-2, with unresolved D. Germline V lookup: CDR1 MNHEY, CDR2 SMNVEV (reference sequence). Trimming removed 5 bases from V and 5 bases from J, with 15 bases in between. The CDR3 length is 15 residues. CDR3 protein: CASSTDTFGTGELFF. CDR3 coding DNA: TGTGCCAGCAGTACGGATACGTTCGGGACCGGGGAGCTGTTTTTT.

The chain uses TRBV11-3 and TRBJ2-7; 15 bases are a match to TRBD2. CDR3 length: 16 amino acids. With 5 bases clipped from V and 4 bases from J, the junction kept 6 bases outside the gene matches. Germline CDR1 and CDR2: SGHNT and YENEEA. CDR3 protein: CASSRGLAGGMYEQYF. The CDR3 DNA follows: TGTGCCAGCAGCCGCGGACTAGCGGGAGGGATGTACGAGCAGTACTTC.

The table lists this clone with many counts. This CDR3 is CASSLDEGPYEQYF. The CDR3 bases are TGTGCCAGCAGCTTAGACGAGGGGCCCTACGAGCAGTACTTC. The chain links TRBV7-6 to TRBJ2-7; the D call may be TRBD1 or TRBD2 (5 bases each). The V gene's germline CDR1 is SGHVS and CDR2 FNYEAQ. V dropped 1 base and J dropped 2 bases, with 9 bases sitting between them. This CDR3 has 14 residues. Together with reference TRBV7-6 and TRBJ2-7, the CDR3 gives the full variable domain: GAGVSQSPRYKVTKRGQDVALRCDPISGHVSLYWYRQALGQGPEFLTYFNYEAQQDKSGLPNDRFSAERPEGSISTLTIQRTEQRDSAMYRCASSLDEGPYEQYFGPGTRLTVT.

This clone was counted between two and nine times. The chain employs TRBV6-2 or TRBV6-3 and TRBJ2-1; TRBD2 aligns across 11 bases. Losses at the gene ends were 2 bases for V and 0 bases for J; bases not matched to a gene: 3. CDR3 size: 17 residues. Germline CDR1 is MNHEY and CDR2 is SVGEGT. The CDR3 DNA reads as TGTGCCAGCAGTTACGTAGCGGGAGGGATCTCCTACAATGAGCAGTTCTTC. It is translated as CASSYVAGGISYNEQFF.